The 5 T cell receptor beta chains below all came from one sample that was sequenced in a study of identical twins. TCRdb analysed the 5' RACE reads with MiXCR anew, one entry per CDR3 protein. This sample has hundreds of thousands of distinct CDR3 sequences; 10% to 15% occur once, and the top ten carry around 6.9%. The same data also contributed to another study, on yellow fever vaccine responses in identical twins.

Sequencing input: CD8+ T cells sorted from blood. These TCRs come from a woman aged 18-29 years in good health.

The rearrangement joins TRBV3-1 to TRBJ2-2; 7 nucleotides agree with TRBD2. V trimming: 0 bases; J trimming: 1 base; junction bases outside the gene matches: 5. CDR3 size: 17 residues. In germline, CDR1 is LGHDT, CDR2 YNNKEL (reference sequence). The CDR3: CASSQDWASGNTGELFF. The CDR3 bases are TGTGCCAGCAGCCAAGATTGGGCTAGCGGGAACACCGGGGAGCTGTTTTTT.

This clonotype was counted a few times. The chain links TRBV20-1 to TRBJ2-1; 8 bases fit TRBD2. Looked up from germline, CDR1 is DFQATT and CDR2 is SNEGSKA (reference sequence). V was pared by 6 bases and J by 0 bases, with 7 bases of the junction left unmatched. This CDR3 comprises 15 residues. CDR3 bases: TGCAGTGCCTCTAGCGGGCTTAGCTCCTACAATGAGCAGTTCTTC. Protein product: CSASSGLSSYNEQFF.

The chain carries TRBV11-2 and TRBJ2-2; D is ambiguous. The CDR3 runs 15 residues. Trimming took 1 base from V and 6 from J, leaving 12 bases between them. Germline V gene data show CDR1 as SGHAT and CDR2 as FQNNGV. DNA for the CDR3: TGTGCCAGCAGCTTAGGTGCAGTTGTGTCCGGGGAGCTGTTTTTT. Translated: CASSLGAVVSGELFF.

This clonotype was detected once. The chain has TRBV11-2 and TRBJ2-7; 9 nucleotides line up with TRBD1. The germline CDR1 and CDR2 sequences are SGHAT and FQNNGV. The CDR3 extends over 14 amino acids. Trimming at V came to 11 bases and at J to 4 bases, leaving 12 bases not matched to a gene. The CDR3 is CALSDGGQGYEQYF. CDR3 coding DNA: TGTGCCCTATCTGATGGGGGACAGGGATACGAGCAGTACTTC.

This clonotype was seen a handful of times. The gene calls are TRBV7-8 and TRBJ1-6, with unresolved D. Per the germline V gene, CDR1 is SGHVS and CDR2 is FQNEAQ. Deletions cut 4 bases from V and 0 bases from J, with 7 bases between. The length of the CDR3 is 15 residues. DNA of the CDR3: TGTGCCAGCAGCTCTCAGGACTCCTATAATTCACCCCTCCACTTT. Amino acid sequence: CASSSQDSYNSPLHF.